These 30 T cell receptor beta chains were all obtained from the same sample, sequenced in a study of blood T cell repertoires in COVID-19. Assay used: immunoSEQ multiplex PCR; TCRdb lists only in-frame clones, some missing. In the table there are almost 250,000 clones, about 89% of which are singletons. Sequences were obtained from PBMCs or T cells enriched from blood (not recorded which). The source is a woman between 25 and 40 years old who had recovered from COVID-19.

The CDR3 DNA reads TGTGCCAGCAGCTTGGTTAAGGTACTAGGCGATGAGCAGTTCTTC. It yields the protein CASSLVKVLGDEQFF. This chain uses TRBV11-2 with TRBJ2-1; a weak D match, TRBD2 (5 bases). The CDR3 covers 15 residues. The germline CDR1 and CDR2 sequences are SGHAT and FQNNGV. V was cut by 3 bases and J by 8 bases, with 17 bases left in between.

The chain is built from TRBV29-1 and TRBJ2-1; the match to TRBD2 covers 7 bases. V lost 4 bases, J lost 2 bases, and 5 bases stayed unmatched. The CDR3 loop spans 14 amino acids. Germline V lookup: CDR1 SQVTM, CDR2 ANQGSEA. This CDR3 reads CSVGPSGPYNEQFF. CDR3 nucleotide sequence: TGCAGCGTTGGGCCTAGCGGACCCTACAATGAGCAGTTCTTC.

This clone was seen a single time. This chain links TRBV29-1 with TRBJ1-1; 10 bases align to TRBD1. The CDR3 consists of 14 residues. The junction had 8 bases not matched to a gene; V was cut back by 6 bases and J by 4 bases. Germline CDR1 and CDR2: SQVTM and ANQGSEA. CDR3 nucleotides: TGCAGCGTGCTCGGACAGGGGGTCGGCACTGAAGCTTTCTTT. It codes for CSVLGQGVGTEAFF.

The gene calls are TRBV7-2 and TRBJ2-1, with D possibly being TRBD2 (5 bases). Germline CDR1 SGHTA, CDR2 FQGNSA. The CDR3 totals 11 residues. The V end was cut by 3 bases, the J end by 9 bases, with 6 bases between. The CDR3 region is CASSFAGEQFF. The DNA of the CDR3 is TGTGCCAGCAGCTTCGCGGGTGAGCAGTTCTTC.

This chain connects TRBV2 to TRBJ2-7; 7 nucleotides match TRBD2. Germline CDR1 and CDR2: SNHLY and FYNNEI. V dropped 4 bases and J dropped 9; count of bases not matched to a gene: 21. The CDR3 spans 17 residues. The CDR3 here is CASSVGEAGRGSQGQYF. CDR3 DNA sequence: TGTGCCAGCAGTGTCGGGGAAGCAGGGAGGGGCTCTCAGGGGCAGTACTTC. Full variable domain (outside the CDR3, taken from reference TRBV2 and TRBJ2-7): EPEVTQTPSHQVTQMGQEVILRCVPISNHLYFYWYRQILGQKVEFLVSFYNNEISEKSEIFDDQFSVERPDGSNFTLKIRSTKLEDSAMYFCASSVGEAGRGSQGQYFGPGTRLTVT.

This clone was recorded a few times. The V gene is TRBV13, the J gene TRBJ2-7; no reliable D call. Deletions cut 5 bases from V and 0 bases from J, with 14 bases between. Germline V CDR1 and CDR2: PRHDT, FYEKMQ (reference sequence). The CDR3 runs 15 residues. The CDR3 bases are TGTGCCAGCAGCCCGTCGGGTGAAAGCTCCTACGAGCAGTACTTC. Residues: CASSPSGESSYEQYF. Looking up the rest from reference TRBV13 and TRBJ2-7 gives the full variable domain: AAGVIQSPRHLIKEKRETATLKCYPIPRHDTVYWYQQGPGQDPQFLISFYEKMQSDKGSIPDRFSAQQFSDYHSELNMSSLELGDSALYFCASSPSGESSYEQYFGPGTRLTVT.

The chain has TRBV6-5 and TRBJ1-4, with a weak D call TRBD1 (6 bases). V was trimmed by 6 bases and J by 6 bases, leaving 17 bases between them. The CDR3 contains 15 residues. The germline V gene has CDR1 MNHEY and CDR2 SVGAGI. CDR3 sequence (DNA): TGTGCCAGCAGCCACCTTAGGGGGGGAGATGAAAAACTGTTTTTT. Its protein product is CASSHLRGGDEKLFF.

This rearrangement joins TRBV4-3 to TRBJ1-5; D is possibly TRBD1 (5 bases). With 3 bases removed from V and 2 bases from J, the gap between germline ends came to 8 bases. The CDR3 spans 14 residues. The germline gives CDR1 LGHNA, CDR2 YSLEER. CDR3 in DNA: TGCGCCAGCAGCCAGGGCAGGGGCAATCAGCCCCAGCATTTT. The encoded protein is CASSQGRGNQPQHF.

In its sample, this clone was seen once. The V call is TRBV28, the J call TRBJ1-1; 10 positions agree with TRBD1. There are 16 residues in the CDR3. V lost 4 bases, J lost 3 bases, and 8 bases stayed unmatched. Looked up from germline, CDR1 is MDHEN and CDR2 is SYDVKM. Here the CDR3 DNA reads TGTGCCAGCAGTTACCCCAACGACAGGGGGCACACTGAAGCTTTCTTT. This translates into CASSYPNDRGHTEAFF.

The V call is TRBV19, the J call TRBJ1-1; a weak D match, TRBD1 (5 bases). Germline-derived CDR1 and CDR2 are LNHDA and SQIVND (reference sequence). This CDR3 is built from 14 residues. V was cut by 10 bases and J by 1 base, with 16 bases left in between. The CDR3 here is CATDQLDRNTEAFF. DNA of the CDR3: TGTGCCACAGACCAACTCGACAGGAACACTGAAGCTTTCTTT.

Worth noting for this clone: The same CDR3 also results from other DNA sequences found in this sample. The chain couples TRBV28 to TRBJ1-6; no reliable D call. Trimming left V 4 bases short and J 10 bases short, with 8 bases between. Germline CDR1 is MDHEN and CDR2 is SYDVKM. CDR3 length: 12 residues. CDR3: CASSSSGSPLHF. CDR3 nucleotides: TGTGCCAGCAGTTCATCAGGATCACCCCTCCACTTT.

The rearrangement joins TRBV18 to TRBJ1-1, with 11 nucleotides matching TRBD1. CDR1 is KGHSH and CDR2 is LQKENI in the germline V gene. The J segment lost 9 bases and the V segment lost 3 bases, leaving 3 bases of the junction unmatched. This CDR3 is 13 amino acids long. CDR3 in DNA: TGTGCCAGCTCACCGGGACAGGGGGTGAAAGCTTTCTTT. Its translation: CASSPGQGVKAFF.

CDR3 DNA sequence: TGTGCCAGCAGTTTATCGCGAGAAAAACTGTTTTTT. Translated, it gives CASSLSREKLFF. The rearrangement joins TRBV28 to TRBJ1-4; D unclear. CDR1 is MDHEN and CDR2 is SYDVKM in the germline V gene. CDR3 length: 12 amino acids. V was cut by 1 base and J by 8 bases, with 5 bases left in between. Complete variable domain (other parts from reference TRBV28 and TRBJ1-4): DVKVTQSSRYLVKRTGEKVFLECVQDMDHENMFWYRQDPGLGLRLIYFSYDVKMKEKGDIPEGYSVSREKKERFSLILESASTNQTSMYLCASSLSREKLFFGSGTQLSVL.

The V call is TRBV30, the J call TRBJ1-5, with a weak D call TRBD1 (5 bases). Germline assignment: CDR1 GTSNPN and CDR2 SVGIG (reference sequence). The V gene lost 1 base and the J gene lost 6 bases, with 10 bases spanning the gap. The CDR3 length is 13 residues. The DNA for the CDR3 is TGTGCCTGGAGTGAACTTCAGGGTCAGCCCCAGCATTTT. This gives the protein CAWSELQGQPQHF.

CDR3 residues: CASSWSGGGYTF. The CDR3 DNA reads TGTGCCAGCAGTTGGTCAGGGGGTGGCTACACCTTC. The rearrangement links TRBV28 to TRBJ1-2, with 7 bases fitting TRBD1. V gave up 4 bases and J gave up 7 bases; unmatched junction bases: 3. CDR1 and CDR2 from the germline V gene are MDHEN and SYDVKM. CDR3 length equals 12 residues.

The chain carries TRBV9 and TRBJ2-2; TRBD1 might be the D (6 bases). The V end was cut by 7 bases, the J end by 1 base, with 11 bases between. The V gene's germline CDR1 is SGDLS and CDR2 YYNGEE. The CDR3 is 14 amino acids. CDR3 sequence: CASQGRLNTGELFF. The CDR3 DNA reads as TGTGCCAGCCAGGGGCGGTTGAACACCGGGGAGCTGTTTTTT.

V and J are TRBV27 and TRBJ1-5, with TRBD1 matching over 7 bases. V lost 0 bases to trimming and J lost 8 bases; unmatched junction nucleotides: 7. The germline gives CDR1 MNHEY, CDR2 SMNVEV (reference sequence). This CDR3 region has 15 residues. The CDR3, as DNA: TGTGCCAGCAGTTTATCGATAAACAGGGGCGAGCCCCAGCATTTT. Translating it yields CASSLSINRGEPQHF.

The V call is TRBV29-1, the J call TRBJ2-2; D remains unclear. V lost 3 bases to trimming and J lost 4 bases, with 9 bases between them. From germline, CDR1 is SQVTM and CDR2 ANQGSEA. CDR3 size: 13 residues. The CDR3 coding sequence is TGCAGCGTTGACTGGCCGGGCACCGGGGAGCTGTTTTTT. Its translation: CSVDWPGTGELFF.

V gene TRBV2 combines with J gene TRBJ1-6; no clear D gene. Germline V gene data show CDR1 as SNHLY and CDR2 as FYNNEI. Trimming removed 0 bases from V and 7 bases from J, with 10 bases in between. CDR3 length: 15 amino acids. In DNA form, the CDR3 reads TGTGCCAGCAGTGAAGCGCGGGCATCGAATTCACCCCTCCACTTT. Translation gives CASSEARASNSPLHF.

V is TRBV28 and J is TRBJ2-5; perhaps TRBD1 as D (6 bases). The ends were cut back, 5 bases at V and 5 bases at J, with 15 bases in the middle. CDR1 is MDHEN and CDR2 is SYDVKM in the germline V gene. The CDR3 sequence is 14 residues long. The CDR3: CASSLQGVVETQYF. The CDR3 DNA sequence: TGTGCCAGCAGTCTACAGGGTGTGGTGGAGACCCAGTACTTC.

The rearrangement uses TRBV9 and TRBJ2-7, with TRBD2 identical over 7 bases. V was pared by 4 bases and J by 0 bases, with 7 bases of the junction left unmatched. CDR3 length: 15 amino acids. From germline, CDR1 is SGDLS and CDR2 YYNGEE. CDR3 coding DNA: TGTGCCAGCAGCCCATCAGCGGGAATCTCCTACGAGCAGTACTTC. Encoded protein: CASSPSAGISYEQYF.

This clone was found once. V and J are TRBV6-1 and TRBJ1-2; the D is unclear. CDR1 is MNHNS, CDR2 SASEGT, per germline. This CDR3 contains 14 residues. The ends were cut back, 3 bases at V and 0 bases at J, with 8 bases in the middle. The CDR3 sequence is CASSEAEANYGYTF. CDR3 nucleotides: TGTGCCAGCAGTGAGGCTGAAGCTAACTATGGCTACACCTTC.

This chain links TRBV12-3 or TRBV12-4 with TRBJ1-1; no firm D call. V gave up 1 base and J gave up 3 bases, with 6 bases separating them. This CDR3 is built from 13 residues. The DNA of the CDR3 is TGTGCCAGCAGTTTAGGGGAGGACACTGAAGCTTTCTTT. It yields the protein CASSLGEDTEAFF.

The rearrangement joins TRBV6-5 to TRBJ2-1; 11 nucleotides agree with TRBD2. The germline V gene encodes CDR1 MNHEY and CDR2 SVGAGI. The CDR3 covers 15 residues. V shed 4 bases and J 4 bases; nucleotides not matched to a gene: 3. The DNA for the CDR3 is TGTGCCAGCAGTTCCTGGACTAGCGGGTACAATGAGCAGTTCTTC. The encoded protein is CASSSWTSGYNEQFF.

The chain employs TRBV19 and TRBJ2-2, with D possibly being TRBD1 (6 bases). The length of the CDR3 is 16 residues. V lost 7 bases to trimming and J lost 0 bases, with 15 bases between them. The germline V gene encodes CDR1 LNHDA and CDR2 SQIVND (reference sequence). The chain's CDR3 is CASTSFGTTNTGELFF. For the CDR3, the DNA is TGTGCCAGTACCTCCTTCGGGACAACGAACACCGGGGAGCTGTTTTTT.

The table lists this clone with a count of one. The rearrangement links TRBV25-1 to TRBJ2-1; TRBD2 might be the D (5 bases). CDR3 length equals 14 residues. CDR1 MGHDK and CDR2 SYGVNS come from the germline V gene. The V and J ends lost 3 bases and 8 bases respectively, with 14 bases between them. The CDR3 region is CASSDRLAGHEQFF. In DNA, the CDR3 is TGTGCCAGCAGTGATAGGCTAGCTGGTCATGAGCAGTTCTTC.

In this sample, this clone turned up once. V is TRBV7-2 and J is TRBJ2-1; D not certain. Germline values: CDR1 SGHTA, CDR2 FQGNSA. The CDR3 is made up of 14 amino acids. Trimming removed 0 bases at V and 6 bases at J, with 9 bases between. CDR3 coding DNA: TGTGCCAGCAGCTTAGCGGTAGCAGTCAATGAGCAGTTCTTC. Translating it yields CASSLAVAVNEQFF. The full variable domain, with the rest looked up from reference TRBV7-2 and TRBJ2-1, is GAGVSQSPSNKVTEKGKDVELRCDPISGHTALYWYRQSLGQGLEFLIYFQGNSAPDKSGLPSDRFSAERTGGSVSTLTIQRTQQEDSAVYLCASSLAVAVNEQFFGPGTRLTVL.

V is TRBV7-2 and J is TRBJ2-3; D might be TRBD2 (7 bases). V was cut by 5 bases and J by 10 bases, with 13 bases left in between. The germline CDR1 and CDR2 sequences are SGHTA and FQGNSA. The CDR3 totals 12 residues. The DNA for the CDR3 is TGTGCCAGCAGCCTAGGGGGGAGGGCGCAGTATTTT. Its protein is CASSLGGRAQYF.

The J gene is TRBJ1-4, the V gene TRBV19; D not certain. Trimming left V 5 bases short and J 14 bases short, with 24 bases between. The CDR3 is 15 amino acids. Germline CDR1 is LNHDA and CDR2 is SQIVND (reference sequence). The CDR3 DNA sequence: TGTGCCAGTAGTGCTGCGTCGGTGGTGGAGGGTTGGCTGTTTTTT. As protein: CASSAASVVEGWLFF.

This chain joins TRBV27 and TRBJ2-1; 13 positions agree with TRBD2. This CDR3 has 15 amino acids. Germline V gene lookup returns CDR1 MNHEY and CDR2 SMNVEV (reference sequence). V shed 3 bases, J shed 9 bases, and the junction held 5 bases outside the gene matches. The CDR3 nucleotides read TGTGCCAGCAGTTTCGGACTAGCGGGAGTAGGTGAGCAGTTCTTC. It specifies CASSFGLAGVGEQFF.